Ten or more counts support the clone carrying this T cell receptor (beta chain). Antigen unknown. The data are from a study of CD8 T cells in ankylosing spondylitis. Each CDR3 protein gets one entry after TCRdb re-called the 5' RACE reads with MiXCR. The sample gives about 500,000 distinct CDR3 sequences, approximately 5.3% of which show up once; around 3.5% is in the top ten. The study's findings and limits: In ankylosing spondylitis blood, a motif of roughly 8 highly homologous TCR beta variants appeared characteristic.

V was trimmed by 5 bases and J by 5 bases, leaving 10 bases between them. The germline CDR1 and CDR2 sequences are SGHTA and FQGNSA. The CDR3 totals 12 residues. The chain links TRBV7-2 to TRBJ2-7; D is undetermined. This TCR derives from a male donor with ankylosing spondylitis. Sequenced material: blood, either unsorted or a sorted T cell fraction (not recorded which). CDR3 amino acids: CASSHEWDEQYF. CDR3 nucleotides: TGTGCCAGCAGCCATGAATGGGACGAGCAGTACTTC.